Presented here are 28 T cell receptor beta chains from one specimen sequenced in a study of blood T cell repertoires in COVID-19. Using immunoSEQ multiplex PCR, the repertoire was profiled, and TCRdb retains in-frame clones only, with some absent. Altogether 200,000 to 300,000 clones are present, roughly four fifths being singletons, with the ten largest covering 7.5% to 10%. The material sequenced was peripheral blood. The source is a man older than 75 with acute or convalescent COVID-19.

The V and J genes are TRBV2 and TRBJ2-3, with TRBD2 matching 12 bases. The germline V gene encodes CDR1 SNHLY and CDR2 FYNNEI. The CDR3 runs to 15 residues. The V segment lost 6 bases and the J segment 2 bases; nucleotides outside the gene matches: 3. Here the CDR3 reads CASRGLAGLTDTQYF. The CDR3 coding sequence is TGTGCCAGCAGGGGACTAGCGGGCCTCACAGATACGCAGTATTTT.

CDR3 in DNA: TGTGCCAGCAGACTAACAGGGAGCTCGGATGGCTACACCTTC. This gives the protein CASRLTGSSDGYTF. The V gene is TRBV2, the J gene TRBJ1-2, with D tentatively TRBD1 (6 bases). The V and J ends lost 6 bases and 6 bases respectively, with 17 bases between them. Looked up from germline, CDR1 is SNHLY and CDR2 is FYNNEI. The CDR3 contains 14 residues.

This clone was seen once. This chain connects TRBV7-2 to TRBJ1-2; TRBD1 aligns across 8 bases. V was clipped by 4 bases and J by 7 bases; unmatched bases: 8. Germline values: CDR1 SGHTA, CDR2 FQGNSA. CDR3 length: 14 residues. CDR3 in amino acids: CASSSPGGWGGYTF. Here the CDR3 DNA reads TGTGCCAGCAGCTCCCCAGGGGGCTGGGGTGGCTACACCTTC.

This clone was counted a few times. The V call is TRBV5-1, the J call TRBJ1-2, with 9 positions matching TRBD1. The CDR3 length is 15 residues. The germline CDR1 and CDR2 sequences are SGHRS and YFSETQ. With 3 bases clipped from V and 5 bases from J, the junction kept 8 bases outside the gene matches. The CDR3: CASSSGGQGGYGYTF. The CDR3 nucleotides read TGCGCCAGCAGCTCCGGGGGACAGGGTGGGTATGGCTACACCTTC.

The CDR3 is CASSLEGVGNTIYF. CDR3 sequence (DNA): TGCGCCAGCAGCTTGGAAGGGGTAGGAAACACCATATATTTT. The chain is built from TRBV5-1 and TRBJ1-3; D may be TRBD1 (5 bases). There are 14 residues in the CDR3. The germline V gene has CDR1 SGHRS and CDR2 YFSETQ. The V and J ends lost 0 bases and 4 bases respectively, with 8 bases between them.

The V and J genes are TRBV6-6 and TRBJ2-5, with 11 bases matching TRBD1. This CDR3 contains 15 residues. Germline V gene data show CDR1 as MNHNY and CDR2 as SVGAGI (reference sequence). After removal of 3 bases from V and 4 bases from J, the junction contained 4 bases not matched to a gene. The CDR3 coding sequence is TGTGCCAGCAGTTATGGGACAGGGGGGTCAGAGACCCAGTACTTC. This gives the protein CASSYGTGGSETQYF.

This chain uses TRBV10-3 with TRBJ2-1; 15 nucleotides line up with TRBD2. Germline trimming cut 3 bases from V and 10 bases from J; bases unmatched to any gene: 7. The CDR3 has 16 amino acids. Germline lookup yields CDR1 ENHRY and CDR2 SYGVKD. The CDR3 spells CAISEGTSGGIGEQFF. The CDR3 DNA follows: TGTGCCATCAGTGAAGGGACTAGCGGGGGGATAGGAGAGCAGTTCTTC.

V gene TRBV24-1 combines with J gene TRBJ2-1; 8 bases are shared with TRBD2. Germline CDR1 and CDR2: KGHDR and SFDVKD. The CDR3 spans 16 residues. The ends lost 2 bases at V and 5 bases at J; junction bases unmatched: 7. The CDR3 DNA reads as TGTGCCACCAGTGATTACGGGAGGGGGGGCCACAATGAGCAGTTCTTC. It specifies CATSDYGRGGHNEQFF.

The rearrangement uses TRBV24-1 and TRBJ2-2; 10 bases line up with TRBD1. V shed 3 bases and J 6 bases; nucleotides not matched to a gene: 3. CDR3 length: 15 residues. Germline CDR1 KGHDR, CDR2 SFDVKD. The CDR3 coding sequence is TGTGCCACCAGTGATCCGGGACAGGGGTCCGGGGAGCTGTTTTTT. Translation: CATSDPGQGSGELFF.

This clone was seen a handful of times. The V call is TRBV24-1, the J call TRBJ2-3; D unresolved. The CDR3 contains 16 residues. Germline V lookup: CDR1 KGHDR, CDR2 SFDVKD. V was shortened by 3 bases and J by 0 bases, with 12 bases between the two germline ends. Here the CDR3 DNA reads TGTGCCACCAGTGATGCGAGATCCCCTAGCACAGATACGCAGTATTTT. Encoded protein: CATSDARSPSTDTQYF.

The chain has TRBV19 and TRBJ2-1, with TRBD1 matching 9 bases. V was pared by 2 bases and J by 7 bases, with 9 bases of the junction left unmatched. This CDR3 comprises 16 residues. CDR1 and CDR2 (germline): LNHDA, SQIVND (reference sequence). This CDR3 is CASSIQIGTGRNEQFF. CDR3 sequence (DNA): TGTGCCAGTAGTATACAGATCGGGACAGGGAGAAATGAGCAGTTCTTC.

The sample holds one count of this clone. The V gene is TRBV29-1, the J gene TRBJ2-3; a weak D match, TRBD2 (6 bases). The CDR3 loop spans 14 amino acids. Germline loops: CDR1 SQVTM, CDR2 ANQGSEA. Trimming removed 6 bases at V and 5 bases at J, with 18 bases between. The CDR3 nucleotides read TGCAGCGTACAGAAGCCGGGACTGGGAGATACGCAGTATTTT. Protein product: CSVQKPGLGDTQYF.

This chain uses TRBV7-2 with TRBJ2-7, with D perhaps TRBD2 (5 bases). CDR1 is SGHTA and CDR2 is FQGNSA in the germline V gene. With 6 bases removed from V and 2 bases from J, the gap between germline ends came to 14 bases. This CDR3 spans 14 amino acids. The CDR3 nucleotides are TGTGCCAGCAGTACTTTGAGCGGCGCCTACGAGCAGTACTTC. It translates to CASSTLSGAYEQYF.

J is TRBJ2-4 and V is TRBV6-5; D is perhaps TRBD2 (5 bases). The CDR3 contains 13 residues. Germline loops: CDR1 MNHEY, CDR2 SVGAGI. V lost 7 bases and J 3 bases, leaving 10 bases between the germline ends. The CDR3 region has the DNA TGTGCCAGCACCATCGAGGGCAAAAACATTCAGTACTTC. It codes for CASTIEGKNIQYF.

The chain combines TRBV2 with TRBJ1-6, with D perhaps TRBD1 (5 bases). Trimming shortened V by 6 bases and J by 10 bases, and 19 bases separated the two germline ends. The length of the CDR3 is 15 residues. CDR1 SNHLY and CDR2 FYNNEI come from the germline V gene. The CDR3 nucleotides are TGTGCCAGCAGCGGGTGGGGGAGGGGAGTCTCACCCCTCCACTTT. Translation: CASSGWGRGVSPLHF.

The V and J genes are TRBV28 and TRBJ2-3; D gene ambiguous. The V end lost 6 bases, the J end lost 5 bases, and 9 bases lay between the germline ends. Per germline, CDR1 MDHEN and CDR2 SYDVKM. The CDR3 consists of 12 residues. CDR3 region: CASRVVGDTQYF. The CDR3, as DNA: TGTGCCAGCAGGGTGGTCGGAGATACGCAGTATTTT.

This chain connects TRBV28 to TRBJ1-6; D is possibly TRBD1 (6 bases). Germline-derived CDR1 and CDR2 are MDHEN and SYDVKM. Trimming left V 3 bases short and J 6 bases short, with 15 bases between. This CDR3 is built from 16 residues. The CDR3, as DNA: TGTGCCAGCAGTTTTGTAGGGGGTCGGATTAATTCACCCCTCCACTTT. Translated, it gives CASSFVGGRINSPLHF.

J is TRBJ1-2 and V is TRBV3-1 (or the pseudogene TRBV3-2), with a tentative D call TRBD1 (6 bases). Germline V CDR1 and CDR2: LGHDT, YNNKEL (reference sequence). V gave up 1 base and J gave up 4 bases, with 16 bases separating them. This CDR3 comprises 16 residues. The CDR3 region is CASSQVGGGAFYGYTF. CDR3 bases: TGTGCCAGCAGCCAAGTAGGGGGGGGCGCATTCTATGGCTACACCTTC.

The genes are TRBV5-1 and TRBJ2-1; D is uncertain. The ends were cut back, 5 bases at V and 4 bases at J, with 13 bases in the middle. CDR1 SGHRS and CDR2 YFSETQ come from the germline V gene. This CDR3 contains 14 residues. This chain's CDR3 is CASSYGPMYNEQFF. DNA of the CDR3: TGCGCCAGCAGTTATGGGCCAATGTACAATGAGCAGTTCTTC. The full variable domain, completed using reference TRBV5-1 and TRBJ2-1, is KAGVTQTPRYLIKTRGQQVTLSCSPISGHRSVSWYQQTPGQGLQFLFEYFSETQRNKGNFPGRFSGRQFSNSRSEMNVSTLELGDSALYLCASSYGPMYNEQFFGPGTRLTVL.

This clone was observed a handful of times. This rearrangement joins TRBV6-2 or TRBV6-3 to TRBJ1-5, with TRBD1 as a possible D gene (5 bases). V was clipped by 2 bases and J by 4 bases, with 9 bases between them. The V gene's germline CDR1 is MNHEY and CDR2 SVGEGT. The length of the CDR3 is 14 residues. The chain's CDR3 is CASSYTNRNQPQHF. CDR3 coding DNA: TGTGCCAGCAGTTACACGAACAGGAATCAGCCCCAGCATTTT.

The chain uses TRBV29-1 and TRBJ2-5; TRBD2 aligns across 9 bases. CDR1 is SQVTM and CDR2 is ANQGSEA in the germline V gene. The CDR3 extends over 14 amino acids. With 7 bases clipped from V and 3 bases from J, the junction kept 9 bases outside the gene matches. CDR3 sequence reads: CSGCEGTSKETQYF. Written as DNA, the CDR3 is TGCAGCGGCTGCGAAGGGACTAGCAAAGAGACCCAGTACTTC.

The CDR3 nucleotides are TGTGCCATCAGTCAGAGCGGGGCCACAGATACGCAGTATTTT. It codes for CAISQSGATDTQYF. The rearrangement links TRBV10-3 to TRBJ2-3; the match to TRBD2 covers 7 bases. From germline, CDR1 is ENHRY and CDR2 SYGVKD. The CDR3 has 14 residues. V gave up 5 bases and J gave up 2 bases; unmatched junction bases: 4.

The J gene is TRBJ1-2, the V gene TRBV4-2, with D uncertain. The CDR3 is made up of 13 amino acids. Germline V gene sequence: CDR1 LGHNA, CDR2 YNFKEQ. Trimming removed 0 bases at V and 4 bases at J, with 6 bases between. The CDR3 DNA follows: TGTGCCAGCAGCCAAGAGACTACCTATGGCTACACCTTC. It specifies CASSQETTYGYTF.

The V and J genes are TRBV19 and TRBJ1-5; unclear D gene. The CDR3 runs to 15 residues. In germline, CDR1 is LNHDA, CDR2 SQIVND (reference sequence). Trimming stripped 3 bases from V and 0 bases from J, with 9 bases between. The CDR3 protein is CASSIFVYSNQPQHF. For the CDR3, the DNA is TGTGCCAGTAGTATCTTTGTGTATAGCAATCAGCCCCAGCATTTT.

As for this clone: Other nucleotide sequences in the sample specify the same CDR3. This sequence joins TRBV7-9 and TRBJ1-2; D is unclear. Trimming pared 5 bases from V and 5 bases from J, leaving 9 bases between. Germline CDR1 is SEHNR and CDR2 is FQNEAQ (reference sequence). The CDR3 loop spans 12 amino acids. Here the CDR3 reads CASSPGLYGYTF. DNA for the CDR3: TGTGCCAGCAGCCCAGGACTTTATGGCTACACCTTC. The full variable domain, in which reference TRBV7-9 and TRBJ1-2 provide the parts outside the CDR3, is DTGVSQNPRHKITKRGQNVTFRCDPISEHNRLYWYRQTLGQGPEFLTYFQNEAQLEKSRLLSDRFSAERPKGSFSTLEIQRTEQGDSAMYLCASSPGLYGYTFGSGTRLTVV.

The CDR3 nucleotides are TGTGCCAGCAGCTTCGGCACAGATACGCAGTATTTT. It specifies CASSFGTDTQYF. The chain uses TRBV5-6 and TRBJ2-3, with unresolved D. The length of the CDR3 is 12 residues. CDR1 is SGHDT and CDR2 is YYEEEE in the germline V gene. The V and J ends lost 2 bases and 1 base respectively, with 2 bases between them. Using reference TRBV5-6 and TRBJ2-3 for the parts outside the CDR3, the full variable domain is DAGVTQSPTHLIKTRGQQVTLRCSPKSGHDTVSWYQQALGQGPQFIFQYYEEEERQRGNFPDRFSGHQFPNYSSELNVNALLLGDSALYLCASSFGTDTQYFGPGTRLTVL.

This chain joins TRBV5-1 and TRBJ2-1; TRBD1 agrees at 10 bases. In germline, CDR1 is SGHRS, CDR2 YFSETQ. This CDR3 contains 17 residues. J gave up 2 bases and V 2 bases, and 7 bases lay outside the gene matches. In DNA, the CDR3 is TGCGCCAGCAGCTTCCCGACAGGGGGCGAGACCTACAATGAGCAGTTCTTC. Its translation is CASSFPTGGETYNEQFF.

The chain joins TRBV4-1 to TRBJ2-3, with 10 bases lining up with TRBD2. The length of the CDR3 is 18 residues. Germline CDR1 reads MGHRA; CDR2 reads YSYEKL. Germline trimming cut 4 bases from V and 6 bases from J; bases unmatched to any gene: 16. CDR3 region: CASSPQGKSGRASDTQYF. The CDR3 DNA sequence: TGCGCCAGCAGCCCCCAGGGAAAAAGCGGGAGGGCCTCGGATACGCAGTATTTT.